This is a list of T cell receptor beta chains from one sample in a study of T-cell reconstitution after alpha-beta-depleted transplantation in children. TCRdb re-analysed the PCR reads in MiXCR, keeping a single row per CDR3 protein. The data show some 550,000 distinct CDR3 sequences, around 19% seen once. The sequences come from PBMCs from the stem cell graft donor, collected from the stem cell graft. All receptors come from a human donor who donated a stem cell graft to a child with acute lymphoblastic leukemia. CDR3s include the opening cysteine and the closing phenylalanine or tryptophan. The order of the fields is J gene, clone size, V gene, D gene, CDR3 length, CDR3 DNA, CDR3 protein. D genes are given only for firm matches. Size tells how often a clone was seen (once, few, many) or the class of an expanded clone, and some rows leave it out.

J: TRBJ2-7; size: -; V: TRBV12-3/TRBV12-4; D: TRBD2; length: 15; DNA: TGTGCCAGCAGCGCACTTAGCGGGATATGGTACGAGCAGTACTTC; CDR3: CASSALSGIWYEQYF
J: TRBJ2-5; size: -; V: TRBV9; D: TRBD2; length: 12; DNA: TGTGCCAAGACTAGCGGCCAAGAGACCCAGTACTTC; CDR3: CAKTSGQETQYF
J: TRBJ1-3; size: few; V: TRBV7-9; D: TRBD1; length: 14; DNA: TGTGCCAGCAGCTTGACAGGGTTGAGAAACACCATATATTTT; CDR3: CASSLTGLRNTIYF
J: TRBJ1-2; size: -; V: TRBV29-1; D: -; length: 12; DNA: TGCAGCGTTTATGGGGGGCTCAAGGGCTACACCTTC; CDR3: CSVYGGLKGYTF
J: TRBJ2-3; size: once; V: TRBV20-1; D: TRBD2; length: 14; DNA: TGCAGTGCTAGCTCCACTAGCGGCCCTTTCATGCAGTATTTT; CDR3: CSASSTSGPFMQYF
J: TRBJ1-5; size: -; V: TRBV19; D: -; length: 15; DNA: TGTGCCAGTAGTACTTCTCAGGGACCCAATCAGCCCCAGCATTTT; CDR3: CASSTSQGPNQPQHF
J: TRBJ2-7; size: -; V: TRBV25-1; D: -; length: 13; DNA: TGTGCCAGCAGTCGAGGGAATAACTACGAGCAGTACTTC; CDR3: CASSRGNNYEQYF
J: TRBJ1-5; size: few; V: TRBV27; D: -; length: 15; DNA: TGTGCCAGCAGTTTCGGGGGGTCGGGCAATCAGCCCCAGCATTTT; CDR3: CASSFGGSGNQPQHF
J: TRBJ1-1; size: -; V: TRBV6-2/TRBV6-3; D: -; length: 15; DNA: TGTGCCAGCAGTTATGGGACGGATATGAACACTGAAGCTTTCTTT; CDR3: CASSYGTDMNTEAFF
J: TRBJ1-1; size: -; V: TRBV5-1; D: -; length: 15; DNA: TGCGCCAGCAGCTTGAGGTGGGACCTGAACACTGAAGCTTTCTTT; CDR3: CASSLRWDLNTEAFF
J: TRBJ2-7; size: few; V: TRBV2; D: -; length: 10; DNA: TGTGCCAGCATCGAGGTGGAGCAGTACTTC; CDR3: CASIEVEQYF
J: TRBJ1-1; size: few; V: TRBV20-1; D: TRBD1; length: 14; DNA: TGCAGTGCTAGTTGGACAGGGTCTGACACTGAAGCTTTCTTT; CDR3: CSASWTGSDTEAFF
J: TRBJ2-2; size: -; V: TRBV6-1; D: -; length: 15; DNA: TGTGCCAGCTGCCCGGGACCGATGAACACCGGGGAGCTGTTTTTT; CDR3: CASCPGPMNTGELFF
J: TRBJ2-7; size: -; V: TRBV11-1; D: TRBD1; length: 18; DNA: TGTGCCAGCAGCTTAGCAAGGGGACAGAGACCCCTCTCCTACGAGCAGTACTTC; CDR3: CASSLARGQRPLSYEQYF
J: TRBJ1-1; size: few; V: TRBV5-5; D: -; length: 12; DNA: TGTGCCAGCAGCTGGAGCGTCACTGAAGCTTTCTTT; CDR3: CASSWSVTEAFF
J: TRBJ2-7; size: many; V: TRBV29-1; D: -; length: 12; DNA: TGCAGCGTTGAAGGGACTTCCTACGAGCAGTACTTC; CDR3: CSVEGTSYEQYF
J: TRBJ1-6; size: few; V: TRBV19; D: -; length: 15; DNA: TGTGCCAGTAGTGAGGGGACGGACTATAATTCACCCCTCCACTTT; CDR3: CASSEGTDYNSPLHF